This is a list of T cell receptor beta chains from one sample in a study of shared clonotypes between healthy human individuals. Sequencing used immunoSEQ multiplex PCR; TCRdb keeps in-frame clones, though not all of them. The repertoire holds over a million clones, with roughly 96% as singletons. The sequencing sample was made of naive CD4+ T cells sorted from blood. Receptors were obtained from a man younger than 45 in good health. The conserved cysteine and the conserved F or W are not part of the CDR3 here. Each record gives: V gene, J gene, CDR3 protein.

TRBV20-1	TRBJ1-1	SPLGNTEAF
TRBV28	TRBJ1-3	ASSQGGTVVNTIY
TRBV7-2	TRBJ2-2	AGTLAGGTGELF
TRBV7-8	TRBJ2-1	ASSLGILYEQF
TRBV27	TRBJ1-4	ASSLSVGGLNEKLF
TRBV28	TRBJ1-3	ASRFVGEPGNTIY
TRBV19	TRBJ2-2	ASRTPGQGMTGELF
TRBV5-1	TRBJ2-4	ASSSIQENIQY
TRBV4-1	TRBJ2-5	ASSQDPSGRVGETQY
TRBV18	TRBJ2-2	ASSPVGTGELF
TRBV29-1	TRBJ1-1	SANGGHGDTEAF
TRBV7-2	TRBJ2-3	ASSEGLAGPTDTQY
TRBV9	TRBJ1-1	ASSVVGGEAF
TRBV7-2	TRBJ2-1	ASTKPTSRDYNEQF